Below, one T cell receptor beta chain is given with its context. The antigen is not known. The trim removed 7 bases at V and 4 bases at J, leaving 12 bases unmatched. CDR1 is SQVTM and CDR2 is ANQGSEA in the germline V gene. This CDR3 is 15 amino acids long. These data come from a study of a mutant IDH1 vaccine in newly diagnosed glioma. The wider study: All eight of the vaccinations patients received fell in weeks 1, 3, 5, 7, 11, 15, 19 and 23. Radiotherapy alone preceded vaccination by 4-6 weeks; alternatively, vaccination started with temozolomide cycles. Beforehand, treatment had been radiotherapy, temozolomide, or both; the majority received both.

Documented time point: week 23, last vaccination. Mutant IDH1 20-mer peptide, at 300 ug, made up each vaccine dose, with topical imiquimod. TCRdb's copy holds only in-frame clones and misses some; the assay was immunoSEQ multiplex PCR. The data hold 82,000 or so clones, with 70% to 90% observed a single time. This sequence was found in a man aged 25-45 years with glioma. Some clones in this sample may be carry-over from other donors' samples. This sequence joins TRBV29-1 and TRBJ2-2; 7 bases are a match to TRBD1. The source material was PBMCs, sampled from a glioma patient whose treatment included an IDH1 peptide vaccine. In DNA, the CDR3 is TGCAGCGCGCACAGAGGGGGCTTTAGCACCGGGGAGCTGTTTTTT. Translated, it gives CSAHRGGFSTGELFF.